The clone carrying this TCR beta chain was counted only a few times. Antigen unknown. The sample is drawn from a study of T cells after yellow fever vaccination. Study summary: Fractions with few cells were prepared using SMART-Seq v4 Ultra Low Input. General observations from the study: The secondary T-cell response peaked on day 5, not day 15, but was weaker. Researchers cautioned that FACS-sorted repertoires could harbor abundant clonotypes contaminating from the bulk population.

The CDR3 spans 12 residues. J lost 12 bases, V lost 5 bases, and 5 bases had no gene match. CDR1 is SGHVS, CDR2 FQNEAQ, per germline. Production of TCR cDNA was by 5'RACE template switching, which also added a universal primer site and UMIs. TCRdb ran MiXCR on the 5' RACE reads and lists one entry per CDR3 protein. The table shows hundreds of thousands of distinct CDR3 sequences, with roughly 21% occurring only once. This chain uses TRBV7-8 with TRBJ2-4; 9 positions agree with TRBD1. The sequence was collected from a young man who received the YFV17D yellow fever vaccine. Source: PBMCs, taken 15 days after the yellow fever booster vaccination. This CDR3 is CASSRQGGNQYF. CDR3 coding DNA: TGTGCCAGCAGCAGACAGGGGGGGAATCAGTACTTC.